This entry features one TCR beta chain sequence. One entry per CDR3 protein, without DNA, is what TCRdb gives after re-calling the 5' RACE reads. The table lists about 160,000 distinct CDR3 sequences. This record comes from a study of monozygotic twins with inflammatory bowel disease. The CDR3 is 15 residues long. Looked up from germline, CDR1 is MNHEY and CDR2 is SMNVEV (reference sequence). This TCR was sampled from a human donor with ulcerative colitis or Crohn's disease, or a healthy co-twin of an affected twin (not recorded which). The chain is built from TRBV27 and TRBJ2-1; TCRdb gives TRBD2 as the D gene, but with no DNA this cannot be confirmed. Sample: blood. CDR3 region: CASSFLSGGAGEQFF.